This T cell receptor (beta chain) was profiled in a study of cytomegalovirus exposure and HLA in healthy donors. PCR involved 60 Vbeta and 13 Jbeta primers. Method: immunoSEQ multiplex PCR; TCRdb's copy keeps in-frame clones and lacks some. The sample has about 200,000 clones, roughly 12% seen once. Germline assignment: CDR1 SGHNT and CDR2 YENEEA. This CDR3 region has 15 residues. The V and J ends lost 1 base and 5 bases, in that order; junction bases with no gene match: 5. The chain carries TRBV11-3 and TRBJ2-5; 9 nucleotides match TRBD1. The sequence was collected from a man aged 45-65 years in good health and CMV-seropositive. The sample consisted of PBMCs. This CDR3 is CASSLGDRVWETQYF. The CDR3 DNA reads as TGTGCCAGCAGCTTAGGGGACAGGGTGTGGGAGACCCAGTACTTC.